This T cell receptor (beta chain) emerged from a study of blood T cells in healthy people across ages. Study-wide results and caveats: Relative to aged donors, long-lived donors carried more naive CD4+ cells and displayed higher diversity.

The CDR3 consists of 16 residues. The V gene lost 6 bases and the J gene lost 0 bases, with 14 bases spanning the gap. All donors came from Russia, were Caucasian and healthy, and spanned ages about 6 to 100. Combining a sample-barcoded 5' primer with a J-beta primer mix, a second PCR ran for roughly 6 to 12 cycles. A template-switch adaptor containing 12 random nucleotides labeled each cDNA molecule. Via MiXCR, TCRdb re-called the 5' RACE reads, giving one row per CDR3 protein. This table has about 930,000 distinct CDR3 sequences, roughly 28% appearing once. Note on this clonotype: Its antigen is undetermined.

These data are also associated with another study on T cells of mothers and their children.

The genes are TRBV12-3 or TRBV12-4 and TRBJ2-2; TRBD1 is a possible D gene (6 bases). The clonotype comes from a woman aged 35 to 49 in good health. The sample consisted of blood. The CDR3, as DNA: TGTGCCAGCAGGGGGACGACAGGAACGAACACCGGGGAGCTGTTTTTT. Its translation: CASRGTTGTNTGELFF.